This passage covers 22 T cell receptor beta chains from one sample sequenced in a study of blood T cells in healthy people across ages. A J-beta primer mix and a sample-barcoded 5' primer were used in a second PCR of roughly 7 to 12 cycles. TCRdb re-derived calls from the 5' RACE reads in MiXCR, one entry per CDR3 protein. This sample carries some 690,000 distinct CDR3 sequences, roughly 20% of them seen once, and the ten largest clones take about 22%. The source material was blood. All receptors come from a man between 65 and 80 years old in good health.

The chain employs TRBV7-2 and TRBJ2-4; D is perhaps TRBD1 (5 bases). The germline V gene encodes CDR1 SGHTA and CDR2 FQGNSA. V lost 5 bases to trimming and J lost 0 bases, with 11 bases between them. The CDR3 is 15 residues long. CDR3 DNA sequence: TGTGCCAGCAGCCCAGGGATGATAGCCAAAAACATTCAGTACTTC. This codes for CASSPGMIAKNIQYF.

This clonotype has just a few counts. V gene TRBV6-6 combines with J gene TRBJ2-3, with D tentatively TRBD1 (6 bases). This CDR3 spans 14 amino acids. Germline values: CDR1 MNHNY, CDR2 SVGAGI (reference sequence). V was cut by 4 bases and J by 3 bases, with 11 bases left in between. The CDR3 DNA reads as TGTGCCAGCAGTTTGACAGGCTTAACAGATACGCAGTATTTT. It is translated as CASSLTGLTDTQYF.

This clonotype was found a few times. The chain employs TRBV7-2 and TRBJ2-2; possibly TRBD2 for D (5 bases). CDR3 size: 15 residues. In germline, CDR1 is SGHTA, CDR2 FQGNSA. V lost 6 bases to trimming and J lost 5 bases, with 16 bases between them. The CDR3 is CASSPLASRTGELFF. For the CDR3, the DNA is TGTGCCAGCAGTCCACTGGCTAGCAGGACCGGGGAGCTGTTTTTT.

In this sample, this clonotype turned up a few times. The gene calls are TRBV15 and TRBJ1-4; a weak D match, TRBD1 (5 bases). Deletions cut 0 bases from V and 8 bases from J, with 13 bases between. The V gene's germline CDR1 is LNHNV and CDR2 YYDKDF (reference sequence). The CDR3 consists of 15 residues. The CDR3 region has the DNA TGTGCCACCAGCAGAGAGGGACCGGCAGGGGAAAAACTGTTTTTT. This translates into CATSREGPAGEKLFF.

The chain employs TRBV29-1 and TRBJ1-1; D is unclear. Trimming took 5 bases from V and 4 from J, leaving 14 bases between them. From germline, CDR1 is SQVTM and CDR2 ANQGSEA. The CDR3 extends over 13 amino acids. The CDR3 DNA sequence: TGCAGCGTTAACAAGGGCTCGGGCACTGAAGCTTTCTTT. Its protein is CSVNKGSGTEAFF.

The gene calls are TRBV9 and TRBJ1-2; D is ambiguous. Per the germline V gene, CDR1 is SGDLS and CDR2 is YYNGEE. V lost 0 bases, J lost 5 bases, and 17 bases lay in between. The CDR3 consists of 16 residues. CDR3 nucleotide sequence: TGTGCCAGCAGCGTAGCTAGCCTTTCGGGAGAATATGGCTACACCTTC. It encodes CASSVASLSGEYGYTF.

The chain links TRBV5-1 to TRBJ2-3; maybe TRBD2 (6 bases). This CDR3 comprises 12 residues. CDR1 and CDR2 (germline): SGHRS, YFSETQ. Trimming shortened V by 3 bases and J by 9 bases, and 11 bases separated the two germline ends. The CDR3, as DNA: TGCGCCAGCAGCTCGTGGGGGGAAACGCAGTATTTT. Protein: CASSSWGETQYF. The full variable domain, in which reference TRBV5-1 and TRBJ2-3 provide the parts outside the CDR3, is KAGVTQTPRYLIKTRGQQVTLSCSPISGHRSVSWYQQTPGQGLQFLFEYFSETQRNKGNFPGRFSGRQFSNSRSEMNVSTLELGDSALYLCASSSWGETQYFGPGTRLTVL.

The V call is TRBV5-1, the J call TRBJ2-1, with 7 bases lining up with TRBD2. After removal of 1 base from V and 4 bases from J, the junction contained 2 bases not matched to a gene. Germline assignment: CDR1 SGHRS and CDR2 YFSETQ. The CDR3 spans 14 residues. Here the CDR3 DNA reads TGCGCCAGCAGCTTGATGGGAGGGTACAATGAGCAGTTCTTC. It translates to CASSLMGGYNEQFF.

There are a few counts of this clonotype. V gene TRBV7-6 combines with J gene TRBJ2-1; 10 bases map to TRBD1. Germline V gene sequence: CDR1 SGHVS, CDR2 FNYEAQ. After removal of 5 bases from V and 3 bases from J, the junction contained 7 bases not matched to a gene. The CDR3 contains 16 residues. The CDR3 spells CASSQGQGLDYNEQFF. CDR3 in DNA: TGTGCCAGCAGCCAGGGACAGGGGCTAGACTACAATGAGCAGTTCTTC.

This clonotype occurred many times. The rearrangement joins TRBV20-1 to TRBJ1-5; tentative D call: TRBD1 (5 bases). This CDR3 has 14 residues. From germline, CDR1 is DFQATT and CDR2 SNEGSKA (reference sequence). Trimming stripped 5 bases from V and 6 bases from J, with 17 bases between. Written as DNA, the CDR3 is TGCAGTGCTCGATTAGATGCTGGGGGTCAGCCCCAGCATTTT. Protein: CSARLDAGGQPQHF.

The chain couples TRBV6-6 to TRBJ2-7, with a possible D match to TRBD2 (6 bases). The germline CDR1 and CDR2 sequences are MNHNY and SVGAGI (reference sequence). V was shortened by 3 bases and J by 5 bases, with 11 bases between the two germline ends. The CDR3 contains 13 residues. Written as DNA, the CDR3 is TGTGCCAGCAGTTATCAAGCGGGCAACGAGCAGTACTTC. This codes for CASSYQAGNEQYF.

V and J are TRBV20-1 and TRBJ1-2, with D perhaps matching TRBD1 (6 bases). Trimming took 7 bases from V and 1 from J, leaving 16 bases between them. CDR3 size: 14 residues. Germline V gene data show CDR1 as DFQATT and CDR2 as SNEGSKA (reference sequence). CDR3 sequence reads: CSVIRQEFNYGYTF. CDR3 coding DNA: TGCAGTGTAATAAGACAGGAGTTTAACTATGGCTACACCTTC.

CDR3 protein: CASSLSPGYEQYF. DNA of the CDR3: TGCGCCAGCAGCTTGAGCCCCGGCTACGAGCAGTACTTC. This chain uses TRBV5-1 with TRBJ2-5, with D unclear. The J call is uncertain, as TRBJ2-7 better fits the DNA end. This CDR3 region has 13 residues. Germline loops: CDR1 SGHRS, CDR2 YFSETQ.

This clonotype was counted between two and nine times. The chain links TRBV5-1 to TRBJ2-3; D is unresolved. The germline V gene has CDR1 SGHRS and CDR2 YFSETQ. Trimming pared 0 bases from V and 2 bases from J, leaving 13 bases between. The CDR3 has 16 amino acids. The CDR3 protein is CASSLGTPKLTDTQYF. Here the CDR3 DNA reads TGCGCCAGCAGCTTGGGAACCCCCAAACTCACAGATACGCAGTATTTT.

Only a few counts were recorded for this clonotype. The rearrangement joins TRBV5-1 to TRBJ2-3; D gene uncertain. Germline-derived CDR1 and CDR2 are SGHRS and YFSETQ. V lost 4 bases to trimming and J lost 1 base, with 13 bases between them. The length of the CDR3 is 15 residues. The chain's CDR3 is CASSLGGHRTDTQYF. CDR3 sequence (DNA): TGCGCCAGCAGCCTAGGTGGGCACCGCACAGATACGCAGTATTTT.

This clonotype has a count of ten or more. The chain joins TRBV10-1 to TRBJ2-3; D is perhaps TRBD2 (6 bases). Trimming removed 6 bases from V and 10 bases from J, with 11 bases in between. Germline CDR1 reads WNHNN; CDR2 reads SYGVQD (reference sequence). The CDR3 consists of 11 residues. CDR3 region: CASSDGSSQYF. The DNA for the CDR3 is TGCGCCAGCAGCGACGGGAGTTCGCAGTATTTT.

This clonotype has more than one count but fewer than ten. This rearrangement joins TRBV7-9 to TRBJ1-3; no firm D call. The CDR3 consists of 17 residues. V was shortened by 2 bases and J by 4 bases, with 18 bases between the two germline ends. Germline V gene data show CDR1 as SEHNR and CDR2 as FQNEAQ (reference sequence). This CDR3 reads CASSLRLAGKQGNTIYF. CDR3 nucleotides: TGTGCCAGCAGCTTACGCCTTGCAGGAAAACAAGGAAACACCATATATTTT.

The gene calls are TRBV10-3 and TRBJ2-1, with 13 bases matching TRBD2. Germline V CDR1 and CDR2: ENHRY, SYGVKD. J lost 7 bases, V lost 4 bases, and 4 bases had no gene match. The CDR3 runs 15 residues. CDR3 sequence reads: CAISVGTSGDNEQFF. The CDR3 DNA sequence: TGTGCCATCAGTGTGGGGACTAGCGGGGATAATGAGCAGTTCTTC.

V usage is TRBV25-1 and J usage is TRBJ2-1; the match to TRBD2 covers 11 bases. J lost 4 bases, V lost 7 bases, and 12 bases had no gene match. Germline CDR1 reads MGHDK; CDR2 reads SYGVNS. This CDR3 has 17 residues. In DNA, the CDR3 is TGTGCCAGCACCCCGAGGTGGGGACTAGCGGATTACAATGAGCAGTTCTTC. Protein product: CASTPRWGLADYNEQFF.

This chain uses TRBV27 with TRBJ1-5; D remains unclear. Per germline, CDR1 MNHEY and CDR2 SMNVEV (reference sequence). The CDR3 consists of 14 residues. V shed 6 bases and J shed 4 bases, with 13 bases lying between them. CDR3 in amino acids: CASRPGRDNQPQHF. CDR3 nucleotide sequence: TGTGCCAGCAGACCAGGAAGGGATAATCAGCCCCAGCATTTT.

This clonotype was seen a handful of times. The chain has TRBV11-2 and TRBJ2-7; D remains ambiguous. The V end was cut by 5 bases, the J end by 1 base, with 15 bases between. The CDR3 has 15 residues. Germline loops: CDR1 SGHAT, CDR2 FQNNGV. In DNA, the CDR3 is TGTGCCAGCAGCGAATCTCACATAAATTCCTACGAGCAGTACTTC. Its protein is CASSESHINSYEQYF.

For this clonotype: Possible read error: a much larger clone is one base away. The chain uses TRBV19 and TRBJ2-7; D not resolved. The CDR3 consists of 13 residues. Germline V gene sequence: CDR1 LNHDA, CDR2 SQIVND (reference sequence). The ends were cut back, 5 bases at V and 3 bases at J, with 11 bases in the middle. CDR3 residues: CASSLSEVYEQYF. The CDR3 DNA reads TGTGCCAGTAGTCTCAGCGAGGTCTACGAGCAGTACTTC.